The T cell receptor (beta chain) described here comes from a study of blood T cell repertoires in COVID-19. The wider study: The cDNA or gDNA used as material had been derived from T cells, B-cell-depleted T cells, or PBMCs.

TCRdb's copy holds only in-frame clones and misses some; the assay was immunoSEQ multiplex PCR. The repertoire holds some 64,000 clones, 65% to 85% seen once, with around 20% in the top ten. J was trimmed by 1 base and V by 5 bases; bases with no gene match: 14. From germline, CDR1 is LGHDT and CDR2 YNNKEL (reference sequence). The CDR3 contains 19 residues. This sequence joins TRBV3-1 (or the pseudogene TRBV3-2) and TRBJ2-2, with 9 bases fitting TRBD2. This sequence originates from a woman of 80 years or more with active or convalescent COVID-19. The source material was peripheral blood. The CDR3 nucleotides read TGTGCCAGCAGCGATAGGCGGGGGGGCTCTGGGGAGAACACCGGGGAGCTGTTTTTT. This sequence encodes CASSDRRGGSGENTGELFF.